This TCR beta chain was identified in a study of blood T cell repertoires in COVID-19. Study details: The study drew acute and convalescent COVID-19 samples from the United States, Italy and Spain. The analysed material was cDNA or gDNA that came from T cells, B-cell-depleted T cells, or PBMCs.

Authors' methods: Estimation of nucleated cell counts was performed using reference gene primer amplification. Only in-frame clones appear in the TCRdb table, and some are missing; sequencing was by immunoSEQ multiplex PCR. V and J calls and clone size are those listed in that table; D and trimming were worked out from the DNA. The repertoire includes approximately 130,000 clones, 81% of them detected once, and 8% to 9.5% sits in the top ten. CDR3 length: 13 amino acids. Germline-derived CDR1 and CDR2 are LNHDA and SQIVND (reference sequence). After removal of 5 bases from V and 10 bases from J, the junction contained 8 bases not matched to a gene.

The chain is built from TRBV19 and TRBJ1-5, with TRBD1 matching 7 bases. The sequencing input was peripheral blood. This TCR was sampled from a woman aged 55-70 years with active or convalescent COVID-19. CDR3 amino acids: CASSLGTAVPQHF. The DNA of the CDR3 is TGTGCCAGTAGTTTGGGGACAGCCGTTCCCCAGCATTTT. Full variable domain (outside the CDR3, taken from reference TRBV19 and TRBJ1-5): DGGITQSPKYLFRKEGQNVTLSCEQNLNHDAMYWYRQDPGQGLRLIYYSQIVNDFQKGDIAEGYSVSREKKESFPLTVTSAQKNPTAFYLCASSLGTAVPQHFGDGTRLSIL.